These 11 T cell receptor beta chains came from one sample sequenced in a study of blood T cell repertoires in COVID-19. Sequencing used immunoSEQ multiplex PCR; TCRdb keeps in-frame clones, though not all of them. This table has approximately 210,000 clones, about 86% appearing once. The sequencing sample was made of PBMCs or T cells enriched from blood (not recorded which). All receptors come from a woman in her fifties or sixties with acute COVID-19.

The gene calls are TRBV7-3 and TRBJ2-2, with 7 positions matching TRBD1. CDR1 and CDR2 (germline): SGHTA, FQGTGA. The trim removed 2 bases at V and 5 bases at J, leaving 2 bases unmatched. The CDR3 runs 14 residues. CDR3 DNA sequence: TGTGCCAGCAGCTTAGGACAGGCGACCGGGGAGCTGTTTTTT. Translating gives CASSLGQATGELFF. The full variable domain, in which reference TRBV7-3 and TRBJ2-2 provide the parts outside the CDR3, is GAGVSQTPSNKVTEKGKYVELRCDPISGHTALYWYRQSLGQGPEFLIYFQGTGAADDSGLPNDRFFAVRPEGSVSTLKIQRTERGDSAVYLCASSLGQATGELFFGEGSRLTVL.

This clone was seen just once. This chain links TRBV9 with TRBJ2-1; D perhaps matches TRBD2 (6 bases). The CDR3 extends over 15 amino acids. Per germline, CDR1 SGDLS and CDR2 YYNGEE. Trimming took off 4 bases at V and 4 bases at J, with 15 bases between the two ends. The CDR3 sequence: CASSSGTPPYNEQFF. CDR3 bases: TGTGCCAGCAGCTCCGGGACTCCACCGTACAATGAGCAGTTCTTC. The full variable domain, with the rest looked up from reference TRBV9 and TRBJ2-1, is DSGVTQTPKHLITATGQRVTLRCSPRSGDLSVYWYQQSLDQGLQFLIQYYNGEERAKGNILERFSAQQFPDLHSELNLSSLELGDSALYFCASSSGTPPYNEQFFGPGTRLTVL.

The chain employs TRBV6-5 and TRBJ2-1; 7 nucleotides align to TRBD1. Germline-derived CDR1 and CDR2 are MNHEY and SVGAGI. V was pared by 2 bases and J by 4 bases, with 5 bases of the junction left unmatched. This CDR3 is built from 15 residues. The CDR3 DNA reads TGTGCCAGCAGTTACCTCAGGGGGTCTTACAATGAGCAGTTCTTC. Protein: CASSYLRGSYNEQFF.

V and J are TRBV27 and TRBJ1-2; D is undetermined. The CDR3 runs 15 residues. The V gene lost 3 bases and the J gene lost 0 bases, with 11 bases spanning the gap. CDR1 and CDR2 (germline): MNHEY, SMNVEV (reference sequence). The CDR3 spells CASSFRGASNYGYTF. CDR3 bases: TGTGCCAGCAGTTTCAGAGGAGCTTCTAACTATGGCTACACCTTC.

This clone occurred a few times. This chain links TRBV28 with TRBJ2-7; TRBD2 might be the D (5 bases). The CDR3 has 12 amino acids. The germline gives CDR1 MDHEN, CDR2 SYDVKM. The CDR3 DNA is TGTGTCTCCTCGACGGGATCCTACGAGCAGTACTTC. Protein: CVSSTGSYEQYF.

The chain links TRBV5-1 to TRBJ2-3; unclear D gene. Germline V gene data show CDR1 as SGHRS and CDR2 as YFSETQ. Between the trimmed V and J ends, which lost 0 bases and 4 bases, there was a span of 9 bases. CDR3 length equals 14 residues. Here the CDR3 DNA reads TGCGCCAGCAGCTTGGCCCTGGGCCCAGATACGCAGTATTTT. Its protein product is CASSLALGPDTQYF. The full variable domain, completed using reference TRBV5-1 and TRBJ2-3, is KAGVTQTPRYLIKTRGQQVTLSCSPISGHRSVSWYQQTPGQGLQFLFEYFSETQRNKGNFPGRFSGRQFSNSRSEMNVSTLELGDSALYLCASSLALGPDTQYFGPGTRLTVL.

This rearrangement joins TRBV5-5 to TRBJ1-3; TRBD1 agrees at 8 bases. The CDR3 totals 14 residues. Germline V gene lookup returns CDR1 SGHKS and CDR2 YYEKEE (reference sequence). After removal of 0 bases from V and 8 bases from J, the junction contained 4 bases not matched to a gene. Here the CDR3 reads CASSLDDRGYTIYF. The DNA for the CDR3 is TGTGCCAGCAGCTTGGATGACAGGGGATACACCATATATTTT. The complete variable domain, with remaining parts taken from reference TRBV5-5 and TRBJ1-3, reads DAGVTQSPTHLIKTRGQQVTLRCSPISGHKSVSWYQQVLGQGPQFIFQYYEKEERGRGNFPDRFSARQFPNYSSELNVNALLLGDSALYLCASSLDDRGYTIYFGEGSWLTVV.

This clone was observed at least ten times. The chain couples TRBV5-1 to TRBJ2-7; D gene unclear. Trimming removed 0 bases from V and 3 bases from J, with 13 bases in between. Germline V lookup: CDR1 SGHRS, CDR2 YFSETQ. The CDR3 consists of 15 residues. CDR3 in DNA: TGCGCCAGCAGCTTGGTCAGACTCGCACACTACGAGCAGTACTTC. Translating it yields CASSLVRLAHYEQYF.

V gene TRBV6-4 combines with J gene TRBJ2-3; TRBD1 might be the D (5 bases). This CDR3 has 18 amino acids. In germline, CDR1 is MRHNA, CDR2 SNTAGT. The ends were cut back, 6 bases at V and 0 bases at J, with 22 bases in the middle. This chain's CDR3 is CASSELTIQAFSTDTQYF. DNA of the CDR3: TGTGCCAGCAGCGAGTTAACAATACAGGCGTTTAGCACAGATACGCAGTATTTT.

This chain uses TRBV6-5 with TRBJ1-4; 8 nucleotides match TRBD1. Losses at the gene ends were 6 bases for V and 7 bases for J; bases not matched to a gene: 10. CDR1 is MNHEY and CDR2 is SVGAGI in the germline V gene. The CDR3 is 15 residues long. The CDR3 coding sequence is TGTGCCAGCAGCTTATCAGGGGGCCTTGGTGAAAAACTGTTTTTT. Encoded protein: CASSLSGGLGEKLFF.

This chain uses TRBV6-1 with TRBJ2-7, with D hard to call. This CDR3 is built from 12 residues. Germline lookup yields CDR1 MNHNS and CDR2 SASEGT. With 3 bases removed from V and 1 base from J, the gap between germline ends came to 4 bases. CDR3: CASSDRSYEQYF. CDR3 coding DNA: TGTGCCAGCAGTGACAGATCCTACGAGCAGTACTTC.